Sequencing of this T cell receptor (beta chain) was carried out in a study of Ad26.COV2.S vaccination and SARS-CoV-2 variants. Whole-study results and caveats: Reportedly, after vaccination the spike-specific CD8+ and CD4+ T cell responses displayed substantial breadth.

In regard to this clone: The antigen is not known.

Only in-frame clones appear in the TCRdb table, and some are missing; sequencing was by immunoSEQ multiplex PCR. The sample shows roughly 300,000 clones, less than 90% of them seen only once. Treatment specified: around 19 received Ad26.COV2.S at low or high dose, single or two shots; 5 received placebo; per-sample allocation not given. Samples were taken on day 63 after the first vaccine or placebo injection. The donor was a Boston adult aged 18-55 years. Expression of Wuhan-strain SARS-CoV-2 spike came from the Ad26 vector that formed the vaccine. The source material was peripheral blood, sampled in a trial of Ad26.COV2.S vaccine versus placebo. The receptor's source is a person aged 18-65 years who received the Ad26.COV2.S COVID-19 vaccine or a placebo.

The CDR3 sequence: CASSRNAASGQETQYF. CDR3 coding DNA: TGTGCCAGCAGTCGTAATGCGGCGAGCGGGCAAGAGACCCAGTACTTC. The chain joins TRBV5-4 to TRBJ2-5, with D perhaps TRBD2 (6 bases). The CDR3 is 16 residues long. Germline V gene sequence: CDR1 SGHNT, CDR2 YYREEE (reference sequence). V was trimmed by 5 bases and J by 2 bases, leaving 19 bases between them. The variable domain in full, completed from reference TRBV5-4 and TRBJ2-5, reads ETGVTQSPTHLIKTRGQQVTLRCSSQSGHNTVSWYQQALGQGPQFIFQYYREEENGRGNFPPRFSGLQFPNYSSELNVNALELDDSALYLCASSRNAASGQETQYFGPGTRLLVL.